A selection of T cell receptor beta chains follows, all from one sample in a study of blood T cells in healthy people across ages. TCRdb passed the 5' RACE reads through MiXCR, listing each CDR3 protein once. Among around 780,000 distinct CDR3 sequences listed, around 25% were seen once. This sample also belongs to another study, concerning T cells of mothers and their children.

Sample: blood. The receptor source for this set is a boy aged 10-17 years in good health. The CDR3 runs from the conserved cysteine through the conserved F or W. D genes are given only for firm matches. The listing skips clone size in some rows; elsewhere it reads once, few, many or a size class.

>TRBJ2-5|TRBD2|TRBV7-9|.
CASSPRGTSGGPQETQYF
TGTGCCAGCAGCCCCCGCGGGACTAGCGGGGGGCCCCAAGAGACCCAGTACTTC
>TRBJ2-7|.|TRBV2|.
CAGSEFREPHEQYF
TGTGCCGGCAGTGAGTTCAGGGAACCCCACGAGCAGTACTTC
>TRBJ2-3|.|TRBV5-1|few
CASSFQTLGDTQYF
TGCGCCAGCAGCTTTCAGACCCTGGGGGATACGCAGTATTTT
>TRBJ2-7|.|TRBV7-9|many
CASSLSTEPYEQYF
TGTGCCAGCAGCTTGTCAACCGAACCCTACGAGCAGTACTTC
>TRBJ2-1|TRBD1|TRBV6-1|few
CASRPGTGGTNEQFF
TGTGCCAGCAGGCCCGGGACAGGGGGCACCAATGAGCAGTTCTTC
>TRBJ2-1|TRBD2|TRBV28|many
CASSRGGSSYNEQFF
TGTGCCAGCAGCCGCGGGGGGAGCTCCTACAATGAGCAGTTCTTC
>TRBJ2-7|.|TRBV21-1|.
CASSPSQLTDGIEQYF
TGTGCCAGCAGCCCCTCGCAGCTAACGGACGGAATCGAGCAGTACTTC
>TRBJ2-7|.|TRBV3-1|few
CASSQAGNRPYEQYF
TGTGCCAGCAGCCAAGCAGGGAACAGACCCTACGAGCAGTACTTC
>TRBJ2-7|.|TRBV29-1|.
CSFRDAGDEQYF
TGCAGCTTTCGGGACGCCGGGGACGAGCAGTACTTC
>TRBJ2-5|.|TRBV5-1|.
CASSPTGGAYQETQYF
TGCGCCAGCAGCCCCACGGGCGGGGCGTACCAAGAGACCCAGTACTTC
>TRBJ1-1|.|TRBV5-5|.
CASSRDGTGSDTEAFF
TGTGCCAGCAGCCGCGACGGAACAGGTTCGGATACTGAAGCTTTCTTT
>TRBJ2-5|.|TRBV13|few
CASSLVGGASGETQYF
TGTGCCAGCAGCTTAGTCGGCGGGGCCTCTGGGGAGACCCAGTACTTC
>TRBJ2-1|.|TRBV6-6|once
CASSYTGLNDEQFF
TGTGCCAGCAGTTACACGGGACTCAACGATGAGCAGTTCTTC
>TRBJ1-5|.|TRBV10-2|.
CASSEAGTNQPQHF
TGCGCCAGCAGTGAGGCGGGGACCAATCAGCCCCAGCATTTT
>TRBJ2-7|.|TRBV15|few
CATSRVQADYEQYF
TGTGCCACCAGCAGAGTCCAGGCGGACTACGAGCAGTACTTC
>TRBJ2-2|.|TRBV9|.
CASNLPGTNTGELFF
TGTGCCAGCAATCTACCGGGAACAAACACCGGGGAGCTGTTTTTT
>TRBJ2-2|TRBD2|TRBV7-2|.
CASSLSLLAGLTGELFF
TGTGCCAGCAGCTTATCTTTGCTAGCGGGGCTCACCGGGGAGCTGTTTTTT
>TRBJ2-5|.|TRBV20-1|few
CSARDNPGRETQYF
TGCAGTGCTAGAGATAACCCGGGGCGGGAGACCCAGTACTTC